The 2 T cell receptor beta chains below were found in one sample sequenced in a study of T cells after yellow fever vaccination. A single record per CDR3 protein comes from TCRdb applying MiXCR to the 5' RACE reads. The sample carries some 500,000 distinct CDR3 sequences, roughly 13% recorded once. Sample: PBMCs, taken on the day of the yellow fever booster vaccination. The source of these receptors is a man aged 25 to 45 who received the YFV17D yellow fever vaccine.

In this sample, this clonotype turned up many times. The CDR3 DNA is TGTGCCAGCAGGCAGACTAGCGTCGACAGGGATGAGCAGTTCTTC. Translation gives CASRQTSVDRDEQFF. The chain links TRBV12-3 or TRBV12-4 to TRBJ2-1, with TRBD2 as a possible D gene (8 bases). V lost 6 bases and J 8 bases, leaving 20 bases between the germline ends. The CDR3 runs 15 residues.

This clonotype was detected a few times. The chain has TRBV27 and TRBJ2-3; TRBD1 agrees at 9 bases. The CDR3 totals 16 residues. Germline V gene data show CDR1 as MNHEY and CDR2 as SMNVEV (reference sequence). The ends lost 5 bases at V and 5 bases at J; junction bases unmatched: 11. The CDR3 loop is CASSNYHRGPGDTQYF. The CDR3, as DNA: TGTGCCAGCAGTAACTATCACAGGGGGCCGGGAGATACGCAGTATTTT.